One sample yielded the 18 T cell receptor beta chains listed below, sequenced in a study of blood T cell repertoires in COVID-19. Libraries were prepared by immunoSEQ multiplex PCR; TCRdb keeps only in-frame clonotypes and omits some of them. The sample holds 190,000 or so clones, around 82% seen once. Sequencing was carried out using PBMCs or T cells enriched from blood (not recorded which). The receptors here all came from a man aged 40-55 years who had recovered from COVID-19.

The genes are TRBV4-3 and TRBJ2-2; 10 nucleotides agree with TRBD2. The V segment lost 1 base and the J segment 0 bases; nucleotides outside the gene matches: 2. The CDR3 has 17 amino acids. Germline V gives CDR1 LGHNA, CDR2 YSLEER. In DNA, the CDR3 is TGCGCCAGCAGCCAAGGTAGCGGGGGGCCGAACACCGGGGAGCTGTTTTTT. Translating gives CASSQGSGGPNTGELFF.

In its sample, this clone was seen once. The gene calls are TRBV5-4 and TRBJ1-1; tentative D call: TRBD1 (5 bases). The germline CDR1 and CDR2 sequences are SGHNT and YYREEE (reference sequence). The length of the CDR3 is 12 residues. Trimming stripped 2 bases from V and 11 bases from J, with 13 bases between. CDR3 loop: CASSFSGSAAFF. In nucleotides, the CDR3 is TGTGCCAGCAGCTTTTCAGGGTCAGCGGCTTTCTTT.

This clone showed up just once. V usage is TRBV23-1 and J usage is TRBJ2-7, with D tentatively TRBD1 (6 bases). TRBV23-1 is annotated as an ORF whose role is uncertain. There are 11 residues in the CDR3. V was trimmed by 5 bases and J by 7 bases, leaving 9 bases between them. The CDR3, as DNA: TGCGCCAGCAGTGGGGGCTCGGAGCAGTACTTC. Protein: CASSGGSEQYF.

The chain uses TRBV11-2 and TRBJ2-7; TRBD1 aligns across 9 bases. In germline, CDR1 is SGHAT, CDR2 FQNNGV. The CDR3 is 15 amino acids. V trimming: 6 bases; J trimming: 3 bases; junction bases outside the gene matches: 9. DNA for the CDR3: TGTGCCAGCAGGAAGCCGGGACAGGGAGTCTACGAGCAGTACTTC. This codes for CASRKPGQGVYEQYF.

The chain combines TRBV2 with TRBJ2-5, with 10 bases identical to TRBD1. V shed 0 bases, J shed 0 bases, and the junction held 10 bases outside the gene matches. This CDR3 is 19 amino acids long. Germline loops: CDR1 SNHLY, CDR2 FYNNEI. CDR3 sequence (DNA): TGTGCCAGCAGTGAAGCTCCCCCGGGACAGGGGACATACCAAGAGACCCAGTACTTC. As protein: CASSEAPPGQGTYQETQYF.

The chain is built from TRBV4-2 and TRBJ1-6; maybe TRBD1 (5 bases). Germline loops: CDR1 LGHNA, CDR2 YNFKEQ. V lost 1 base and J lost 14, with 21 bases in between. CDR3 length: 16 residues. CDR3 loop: CASSQGLGQYQRALHF. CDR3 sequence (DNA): TGTGCCAGCAGCCAAGGGTTGGGGCAGTACCAGCGGGCCCTCCACTTT.

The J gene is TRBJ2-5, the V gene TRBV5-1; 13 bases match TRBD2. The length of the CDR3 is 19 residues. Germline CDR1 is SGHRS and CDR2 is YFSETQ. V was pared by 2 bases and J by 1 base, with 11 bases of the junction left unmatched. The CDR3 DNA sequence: TGCGCCAGCAGCTTAAGAACCATCGGACTAGCGGGGGTCCAAGAGACCCAGTACTTC. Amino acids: CASSLRTIGLAGVQETQYF. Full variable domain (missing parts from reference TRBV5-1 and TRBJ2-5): KAGVTQTPRYLIKTRGQQVTLSCSPISGHRSVSWYQQTPGQGLQFLFEYFSETQRNKGNFPGRFSGRQFSNSRSEMNVSTLELGDSALYLCASSLRTIGLAGVQETQYFGPGTRLLVL.

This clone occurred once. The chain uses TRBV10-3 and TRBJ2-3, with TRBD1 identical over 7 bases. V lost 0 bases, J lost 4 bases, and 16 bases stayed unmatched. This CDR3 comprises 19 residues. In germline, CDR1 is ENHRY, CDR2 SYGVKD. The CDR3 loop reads CAISESNFSLGGWSDTQYF. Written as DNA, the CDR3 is TGTGCCATCAGTGAGTCGAATTTCAGCCTAGGGGGCTGGTCAGATACGCAGTATTTT.

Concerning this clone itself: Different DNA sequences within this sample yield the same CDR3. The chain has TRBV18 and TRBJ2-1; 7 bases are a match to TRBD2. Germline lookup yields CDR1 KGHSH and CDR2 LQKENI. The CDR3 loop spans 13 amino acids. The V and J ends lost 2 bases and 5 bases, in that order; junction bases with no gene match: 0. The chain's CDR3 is CASSPGTNNEQFF. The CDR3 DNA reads TGTGCCAGCTCACCAGGGACTAACAATGAGCAGTTCTTC.

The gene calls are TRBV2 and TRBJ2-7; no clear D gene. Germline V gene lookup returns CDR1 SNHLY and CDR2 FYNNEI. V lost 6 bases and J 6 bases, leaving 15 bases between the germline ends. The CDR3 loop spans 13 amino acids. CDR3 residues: CASRYRVNPEQYF. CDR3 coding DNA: TGTGCCAGCAGGTACCGGGTGAATCCCGAGCAGTACTTC. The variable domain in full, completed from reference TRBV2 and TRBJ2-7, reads EPEVTQTPSHQVTQMGQEVILRCVPISNHLYFYWYRQILGQKVEFLVSFYNNEISEKSEIFDDQFSVERPDGSNFTLKIRSTKLEDSAMYFCASRYRVNPEQYFGPGTRLTVT.

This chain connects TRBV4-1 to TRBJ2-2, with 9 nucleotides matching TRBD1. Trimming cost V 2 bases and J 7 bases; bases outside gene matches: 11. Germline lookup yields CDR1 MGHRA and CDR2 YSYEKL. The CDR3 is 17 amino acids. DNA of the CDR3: TGCGCCAGCAGCCAACCCCCGGGACAGGGAGTCCGCGGGGAGCTGTTTTTT. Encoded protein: CASSQPPGQGVRGELFF.

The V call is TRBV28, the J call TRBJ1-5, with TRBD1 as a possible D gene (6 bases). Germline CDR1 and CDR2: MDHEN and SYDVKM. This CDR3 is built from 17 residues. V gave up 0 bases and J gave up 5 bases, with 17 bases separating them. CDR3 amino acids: CASSLWRARGGDQPQHF. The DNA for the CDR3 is TGTGCCAGCAGTTTATGGCGGGCCAGGGGCGGCGATCAGCCCCAGCATTTT.

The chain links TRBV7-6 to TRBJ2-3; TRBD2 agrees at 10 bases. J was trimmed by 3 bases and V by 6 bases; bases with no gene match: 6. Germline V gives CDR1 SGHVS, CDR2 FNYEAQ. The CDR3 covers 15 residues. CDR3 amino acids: CASRLGLARTDTQYF. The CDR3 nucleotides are TGTGCCAGCAGACTGGGACTAGCGAGGACAGATACGCAGTATTTT.

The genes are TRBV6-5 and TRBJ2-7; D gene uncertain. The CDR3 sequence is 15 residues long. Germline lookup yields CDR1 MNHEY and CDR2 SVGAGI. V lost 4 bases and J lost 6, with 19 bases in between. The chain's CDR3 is CASSSSAAAKGEQYF. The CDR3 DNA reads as TGTGCCAGCAGTTCCTCCGCGGCCGCCAAAGGCGAGCAGTACTTC.

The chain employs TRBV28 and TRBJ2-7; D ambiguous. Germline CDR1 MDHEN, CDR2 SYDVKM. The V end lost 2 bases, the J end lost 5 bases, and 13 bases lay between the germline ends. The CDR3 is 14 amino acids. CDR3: CASSLDTFSDEQYF. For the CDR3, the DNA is TGTGCCAGCAGTTTAGATACCTTTTCGGACGAGCAGTACTTC.

CDR3 sequence: CASSFQGRGRETQYF. The DNA of the CDR3 is TGTGCCAGCAGCTTTCAGGGGAGGGGTAGGGAGACCCAGTACTTC. The genes are TRBV7-2 and TRBJ2-5; weak D call: TRBD2 (7 bases). The CDR3 is 15 amino acids. CDR1 and CDR2 (germline): SGHTA, FQGNSA. Trimming removed 3 bases at V and 5 bases at J, with 16 bases between.

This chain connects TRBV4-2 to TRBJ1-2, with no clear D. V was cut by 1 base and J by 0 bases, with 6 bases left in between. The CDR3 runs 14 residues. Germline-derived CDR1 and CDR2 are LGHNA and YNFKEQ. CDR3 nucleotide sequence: TGTGCCAGCAGCCAAGCCGGTCCTAACTATGGCTACACCTTC. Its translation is CASSQAGPNYGYTF.

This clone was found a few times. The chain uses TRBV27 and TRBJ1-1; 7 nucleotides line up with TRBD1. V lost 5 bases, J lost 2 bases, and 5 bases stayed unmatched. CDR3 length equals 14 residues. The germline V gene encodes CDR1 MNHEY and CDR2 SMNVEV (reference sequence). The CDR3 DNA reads TGTGCCAGCAGTCCGACAGGGTTTAACACTGAAGCTTTCTTT. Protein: CASSPTGFNTEAFF.